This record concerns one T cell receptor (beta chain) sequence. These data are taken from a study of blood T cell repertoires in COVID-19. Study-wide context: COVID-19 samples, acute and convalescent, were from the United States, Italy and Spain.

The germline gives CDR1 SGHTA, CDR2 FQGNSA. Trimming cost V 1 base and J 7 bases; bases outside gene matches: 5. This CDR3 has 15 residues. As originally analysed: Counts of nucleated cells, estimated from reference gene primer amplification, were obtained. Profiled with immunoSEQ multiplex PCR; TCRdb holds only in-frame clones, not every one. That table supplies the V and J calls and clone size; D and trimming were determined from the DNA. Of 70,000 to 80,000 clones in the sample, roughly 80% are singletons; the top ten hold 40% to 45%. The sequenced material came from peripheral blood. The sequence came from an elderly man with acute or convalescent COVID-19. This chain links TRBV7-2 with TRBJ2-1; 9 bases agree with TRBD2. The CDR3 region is CASSLEAGGRNEQFF. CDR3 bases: TGTGCCAGCAGCTTAGAGGCGGGGGGGCGAAATGAGCAGTTCTTC.